The 27 T cell receptor beta chains below were found in one sample sequenced in a study of graft-versus-host responses after intestinal transplantation. For these receptors, no antigen is known. Clones were sequenced by immunoSEQ multiplex PCR, and TCRdb holds only the in-frame ones, with some missing. Among about 120,000 clones listed, about 95% were seen once. Material: unstimulated CD8+ T cells sorted from spleen or lymph node cells, obtained before intestinal transplant. These receptors all stem from a human donor who received an intestinal transplant.

CDR3 sequence: CASSSTGYSNQPQHF. The DNA of the CDR3 is TGTGCCAGCAGTTCCACAGGGTATAGCAATCAGCCCCAGCATTTT. The chain uses TRBV6-5 and TRBJ1-5; D is perhaps TRBD1 (6 bases). In germline, CDR1 is MNHEY, CDR2 SVGAGI. Trimming took off 4 bases at V and 0 bases at J, with 10 bases between the two ends. This CDR3 region has 15 residues.

This chain joins TRBV5-1 and TRBJ2-1; D perhaps matches TRBD2 (6 bases). V lost 2 bases and J 10 bases, leaving 16 bases between the germline ends. The germline gives CDR1 SGHRS, CDR2 YFSETQ. This CDR3 has 14 amino acids. The CDR3 DNA reads as TGCGCCAGCAGCTTTTCGGCCGGGGGTCCCGAGCAGTTCTTC. Residues: CASSFSAGGPEQFF.

The rearrangement links TRBV4-3 to TRBJ2-7, with 14 bases that match TRBD2. The V gene end was trimmed by 3 bases and the J gene end by 6 bases; junction bases not matched to a gene: 7. This CDR3 spans 16 amino acids. Germline-derived CDR1 and CDR2 are LGHNA and YSLEER. CDR3 nucleotides: TGCGCCAGCAGCCAGGGAGGGACTAGCGGGAGAGCCGAGCAGTACTTC. The encoded protein is CASSQGGTSGRAEQYF.

The V call is TRBV5-1, the J call TRBJ2-1; 9 nucleotides match TRBD1. Germline loops: CDR1 SGHRS, CDR2 YFSETQ. This CDR3 is 15 amino acids long. V was clipped by 4 bases and J by 5 bases; unmatched bases: 7. The CDR3 spells CASSTRDRADNEQFF. CDR3 DNA: TGCGCCAGCAGCACCCGGGACAGGGCAGACAATGAGCAGTTCTTC.

V and J are TRBV13 and TRBJ2-3; 9 bases are a match to TRBD2. Germline V gene lookup returns CDR1 PRHDT and CDR2 FYEKMQ (reference sequence). There are 16 residues in the CDR3. The trim removed 5 bases at V and 4 bases at J, leaving 10 bases unmatched. The CDR3 loop is CASSEGVSGSADTQYF. DNA of the CDR3: TGTGCCAGCAGCGAGGGGGTTAGCGGGAGTGCAGATACGCAGTATTTT.

The chain recombines TRBV4-1 with TRBJ2-7, with D perhaps TRBD2 (6 bases). This CDR3 has 17 residues. V lost 0 bases and J lost 2, with 17 bases in between. Per germline, CDR1 MGHRA and CDR2 YSYEKL. The CDR3 spells CASSQETRDSKTYEQYF. The CDR3 nucleotides read TGCGCCAGCAGCCAAGAGACCCGGGACTCGAAAACCTACGAGCAGTACTTC.

V and J are TRBV30 and TRBJ1-2; the match to TRBD1 covers 7 bases. The germline V gene encodes CDR1 GTSNPN and CDR2 SVGIG (reference sequence). The CDR3 is 15 residues long. The V segment lost 0 bases and the J segment 4 bases; nucleotides outside the gene matches: 8. DNA for the CDR3: TGTGCCTGGAGTGTGGGTTTCCGGGACAGCTATGGCTACACCTTC. Translated, it gives CAWSVGFRDSYGYTF.

This rearrangement joins TRBV14 to TRBJ1-1, with D uncertain. Per germline, CDR1 SGHDN and CDR2 FVKESK. There are 11 residues in the CDR3. Trimming took 5 bases from V and 5 from J, leaving 6 bases between them. The CDR3 is CASSLDTEAFF. CDR3 nucleotides: TGTGCCAGCAGCTTGGATACTGAAGCTTTCTTT.

Here the CDR3 reads CASSASPRYEQYF. The CDR3 coding sequence is TGTGCCAGCAGCGCCAGCCCGAGGTACGAGCAGTACTTC. The chain employs TRBV9 and TRBJ2-7, with unresolved D. Germline V lookup: CDR1 SGDLS, CDR2 YYNGEE. V was shortened by 3 bases and J by 4 bases, with 11 bases between the two germline ends. CDR3 length: 13 amino acids.

The table lists this clone with a count of one. CDR3 residues: CAWSTFVRMNTEAFF. CDR3 DNA: TGTGCCTGGAGCACCTTTGTGAGAATGAACACTGAAGCTTTCTTT. The V call is TRBV30, the J call TRBJ1-1; D unresolved. In germline, CDR1 is GTSNPN, CDR2 SVGIG (reference sequence). The CDR3 totals 15 residues. The V end was cut by 3 bases, the J end by 0 bases, with 14 bases between.

The rearrangement links TRBV2 to TRBJ2-5; the match to TRBD1 covers 9 bases. The V gene end was trimmed by 3 bases and the J gene end by 0 bases; junction bases not matched to a gene: 2. CDR1 and CDR2 from the germline V gene are SNHLY and FYNNEI. The CDR3 is 15 residues long. This chain's CDR3 is CASSEGQGDQETQYF. CDR3 DNA sequence: TGTGCCAGCAGTGAGGGACAGGGCGACCAAGAGACCCAGTACTTC.

The gene calls are TRBV27 and TRBJ1-4; D is perhaps TRBD1 (5 bases). Trimming removed 2 bases from V and 8 bases from J, with 18 bases in between. Looked up from germline, CDR1 is MNHEY and CDR2 is SMNVEV (reference sequence). There are 16 residues in the CDR3. CDR3 in DNA: TGTGCCAGCAGTTTAGTCTCAGGGTCAGTAAGCGAAAAACTGTTTTTT. It yields the protein CASSLVSGSVSEKLFF.

The V and J genes are TRBV11-2 and TRBJ1-1; D ambiguous. V dropped 5 bases and J dropped 0 bases, with 7 bases sitting between them. CDR1 is SGHAT, CDR2 FQNNGV, per germline. There are 13 residues in the CDR3. The CDR3 DNA sequence: TGTGCCAGCAGCGGTTACTTGAACACTGAAGCTTTCTTT. Protein: CASSGYLNTEAFF.

This chain uses TRBV14 with TRBJ2-7; 7 nucleotides match TRBD1. Germline V gene lookup returns CDR1 SGHDN and CDR2 FVKESK. The V gene end was trimmed by 4 bases and the J gene end by 6 bases; junction bases not matched to a gene: 6. The CDR3 is 13 residues long. For the CDR3, the DNA is TGTGCCAGCAGCCCCGTACAGGGGAGCGAGCAGTACTTC. Encoded protein: CASSPVQGSEQYF. The full variable domain, its missing parts supplied by reference TRBV14 and TRBJ2-7, is EAGVTQFPSHSVIEKGQTVTLRCDPISGHDNLYWYRRVMGKEIKFLLHFVKESKQDESGMPNNRFLAERTGGTYSTLKVQPAELEDSGVYFCASSPVQGSEQYFGPGTRLTVT.

Remarks on this clone: Other nucleotide sequences from this sample produce the same CDR3. Here the CDR3 reads CASSLPGGPYEQYF. DNA of the CDR3: TGTGCCAGCAGTCTGCCGGGGGGCCCTTACGAGCAGTACTTC. The V gene is TRBV28, the J gene TRBJ2-7; D possibly corresponds to TRBD2 (7 bases). Germline-derived CDR1 and CDR2 are MDHEN and SYDVKM. Deletions cut 5 bases from V and 4 bases from J, with 15 bases between. The CDR3 has 14 residues.

The chain has TRBV7-2 and TRBJ2-1; D remains unclear. This CDR3 has 11 amino acids. Trimming cost V 7 bases and J 10 bases, with 11 bases left between them. CDR1 is SGHTA and CDR2 is FQGNSA in the germline V gene. CDR3: CASTTLTEQFF. DNA of the CDR3: TGTGCCAGCACCACTTTAACCGAGCAGTTCTTC.

The gene calls are TRBV14 and TRBJ2-1; tentative D call: TRBD1 (5 bases). Germline values: CDR1 SGHDN, CDR2 FVKESK. Trimming pared 0 bases from V and 8 bases from J, leaving 20 bases between. The CDR3 totals 17 residues. The CDR3 reads CASSQEVALMWGDEQFF. The CDR3 DNA sequence: TGTGCCAGCAGCCAAGAGGTCGCTCTAATGTGGGGCGATGAGCAGTTCTTC.

The V and J genes are TRBV28 and TRBJ2-1, with 8 positions matching TRBD2. Germline CDR1 is MDHEN and CDR2 is SYDVKM. The length of the CDR3 is 15 residues. V dropped 1 base and J dropped 4; count of bases not matched to a gene: 3. CDR3 DNA sequence: TGTGCCAGCAGTTTATCCGGGAGGGGATACAATGAGCAGTTCTTC. Translated, it gives CASSLSGRGYNEQFF.

The chain is built from TRBV4-3 and TRBJ2-4; unclear D gene. Germline-derived CDR1 and CDR2 are LGHNA and YSLEER. V was trimmed by 6 bases and J by 7 bases, leaving 16 bases between them. This CDR3 comprises 14 residues. The CDR3 reads CASRSSAFGNIQYF. The CDR3 nucleotides are TGCGCCAGCAGATCGAGTGCCTTCGGGAACATTCAGTACTTC.

The chain employs TRBV7-2 and TRBJ1-3; D unclear. Germline-derived CDR1 and CDR2 are SGHTA and FQGNSA. V was shortened by 2 bases and J by 1 base, with 6 bases between the two germline ends. This CDR3 is built from 14 residues. The CDR3 bases are TGTGCCAGCAGCTTAACGGGATCTGGAAACACCATATATTTT. Translation: CASSLTGSGNTIYF.

This clone has just a few counts. The gene calls are TRBV7-9 and TRBJ1-4, with 8 nucleotides matching TRBD1. Per germline, CDR1 SEHNR and CDR2 FQNEAQ (reference sequence). The CDR3 is made up of 16 amino acids. The junction had 14 bases not matched to a gene; V was cut back by 6 bases and J by 8 bases. The DNA for the CDR3 is TGTGCCAGCAGACCCCCCCGAGACAGGGGTCGGGAAAAACTGTTTTTT. This codes for CASRPPRDRGREKLFF. The full variable domain, in which reference TRBV7-9 and TRBJ1-4 provide the parts outside the CDR3, is DTGVSQNPRHKITKRGQNVTFRCDPISEHNRLYWYRQTLGQGPEFLTYFQNEAQLEKSRLLSDRFSAERPKGSFSTLEIQRTEQGDSAMYLCASRPPRDRGREKLFFGSGTQLSVL.

This rearrangement joins TRBV6-1 to TRBJ1-2; 8 nucleotides match TRBD1. The CDR3 length is 15 residues. Germline CDR1 is MNHNS and CDR2 is SASEGT. V lost 5 bases and J lost 4; bases outside the gene matches: 9. CDR3: CASSSHDRGSYGYTF. The CDR3, as DNA: TGTGCCAGCAGTTCTCACGACAGGGGTAGCTATGGCTACACCTTC.

The J gene is TRBJ2-7, the V gene TRBV27; D is possibly TRBD1 (5 bases). Trimming stripped 6 bases from V and 0 bases from J, with 12 bases between. The CDR3 has 14 amino acids. CDR1 MNHEY and CDR2 SMNVEV come from the germline V gene (reference sequence). The CDR3 sequence: CASSPRQYSYEQYF. For the CDR3, the DNA is TGTGCCAGCAGCCCCCGACAGTACTCCTACGAGCAGTACTTC.

The chain combines TRBV6-5 with TRBJ2-1; 11 nucleotides align to TRBD2. Germline V gives CDR1 MNHEY, CDR2 SVGAGI. With 5 bases clipped from V and 8 bases from J, the junction kept 8 bases outside the gene matches. This CDR3 has 15 residues. The CDR3 nucleotides read TGTGCCAGCAGTGCCGATAGCGGGAGGGGCTATGAGCAGTTCTTC. Translation: CASSADSGRGYEQFF.

The CDR3 nucleotides read TGTGCCACTGGACAGGGTAGGACCTACGAGCAGTACTTC. Translation: CATGQGRTYEQYF. The rearrangement uses TRBV19 and TRBJ2-5, with 8 nucleotides matching TRBD1. The J call may be incorrect, as the DNA end agrees better with TRBJ2-7. CDR1 LNHDA and CDR2 SQIVND come from the germline V gene (reference sequence). This CDR3 has 13 residues.

The J gene is TRBJ2-1, the V gene TRBV30; TRBD1 agrees at 9 bases. The junction had 7 bases not matched to a gene; V was cut back by 5 bases and J by 8 bases. The germline gives CDR1 GTSNPN, CDR2 SVGIG (reference sequence). CDR3 length equals 13 residues. The CDR3 sequence: CAWAPDRGDEQFF. The CDR3 coding sequence is TGTGCCTGGGCTCCCGACAGGGGGGATGAGCAGTTCTTC.

The chain joins TRBV7-2 to TRBJ2-1; D not resolved. The CDR3 is 15 amino acids. V lost 1 base and J 2 bases, leaving 9 bases between the germline ends. From germline, CDR1 is SGHTA and CDR2 FQGNSA. Here the CDR3 reads CASSLVASTYNEQFF. CDR3 nucleotides: TGTGCCAGCAGCTTAGTCGCCTCAACCTACAATGAGCAGTTCTTC.